This T cell receptor (beta chain) was identified during a study of cytomegalovirus exposure and HLA in healthy donors. PCR used 60 Vbeta primers and 13 Jbeta primers. Profiling relied on immunoSEQ multiplex PCR, and the TCRdb table lists in-frame clones only, not all of them. The sample includes around 170,000 clones, around 80% of them seen just once. Germline assignment: CDR1 PRHDT and CDR2 FYEKMQ (reference sequence). CDR3 length equals 14 residues. V was clipped by 8 bases and J by 6 bases, with 16 bases between them. Specimen: PBMCs. The TCR sequence derives from a woman under 40 in good health and CMV-seropositive. The chain recombines TRBV13 with TRBJ2-2, with D possibly being TRBD1 (6 bases). This CDR3 is CASLQGWFSGELFF. CDR3 in DNA: TGTGCCAGCCTGCAGGGGTGGTTCTCCGGGGAGCTGTTTTTT.